The clone carrying this T cell receptor beta chain was seen a single time. The data belong to a study of blood T cell repertoires in COVID-19. Across the study: Donors in the United States, Italy and Spain gave samples during acute or convalescent COVID-19. T cells, B-cell-depleted T cells, or PBMCs supplied cDNA or gDNA.

CDR3 size: 14 residues. The V and J ends lost 3 bases and 0 bases respectively, with 7 bases between them. Germline V gene data show CDR1 as SGHTA and CDR2 as FQGTGA. Enrolled through a virtual design, the participants were between roughly 18 and 95 years of age and came from about two dozen US areas. Original processing notes: Scientists estimated how many nucleated cells there were by amplifying reference gene primers. Libraries were prepared by immunoSEQ multiplex PCR; TCRdb keeps only in-frame clonotypes and omits some of them. The D gene and trimming were derived from the DNA, and the V and J assignments and clone size from that table. The sample has about 140,000 clones; 84% are singletons.

V gene TRBV7-3 combines with J gene TRBJ2-3, with TRBD1 as a possible D gene (6 bases). This receptor was taken from a woman in her 50s with acute COVID-19. The sample consisted of PBMCs or T cells enriched from blood (not recorded which). The CDR3 DNA is TGTGCCAGCAGCTTGGGGACAAGCACAGATACGCAGTATTTT. This gives the protein CASSLGTSTDTQYF.